This T cell receptor (beta chain) was sequenced during a study of a mutant IDH1 vaccine in newly diagnosed glioma. Overall study: Initiation of the vaccine course occurred 4-6 weeks after radiotherapy alone, or alongside temozolomide cycles.

Per germline, CDR1 LNHDA and CDR2 SQIVND (reference sequence). CDR3 length: 14 residues. Concerning this clone itself: Its antigen is unidentified.

Generated by immunoSEQ multiplex PCR, the TCRdb table keeps only in-frame clones and is missing some. The table includes approximately 61,000 clones, 81% detected once. Time point noted: week 35, safety follow-up. Vaccination used 300 ug of mutant IDH1 20-mer peptide per dose, with topical imiquimod. Patients were given eight vaccinations, scheduled in weeks 1, 3, 5, 7, 11, 15, 19 and 23. Findings and caveats of the study: Pseudoprogression appears to have had no connection to changes in top peripheral T cell clonotypes. 93.3% of patients showed vaccine-induced immune responses across multiple MHC alleles.

The V gene is TRBV19, the J gene TRBJ2-5; D may be TRBD1 (6 bases). The DNA end favors TRBJ2-7, so the J call may be wrong. This specimen was PBMCs, taken from a glioma patient whose treatment included an IDH1 peptide vaccine. This receptor was taken from a man between 40 and 49 years old with glioma. The CDR3 sequence: CASNHRVSSYEQYF. The CDR3 bases are TGTGCCAGTAACCACAGGGTCAGCTCCTACGAGCAGTACTTC.